This TCR beta chain was observed in a study of cytomegalovirus exposure and HLA in healthy donors. Study-level results: Among TCR beta chains, those listed as cytomegalovirus-associated numbered around 180.

As to this clone: Its antigen is unknown.

The germline CDR1 and CDR2 sequences are MNHEY and SVGAGI. This CDR3 is 13 amino acids long. The ends were cut back, 10 bases at V and 5 bases at J, with 17 bases in the middle. Despite likely unrecorded immune exposures, the donors were nominally healthy at the time of sampling. PCR primers comprised 60 Vbeta and 13 Jbeta primers. TCRdb's copy holds only in-frame clones and misses some; the assay was immunoSEQ multiplex PCR. There are 120,000 or so clones in the sample; 81% occur only once, and about 2% lies in the top ten. V and J are TRBV6-5 and TRBJ2-5; TRBD1 is a possible D gene (5 bases). This clonotype was obtained from a young man in good health and CMV-seronegative. The sample consisted of PBMCs. This CDR3 reads CATGLSRSETQYF. The CDR3 DNA sequence: TGTGCCACAGGGCTCTCCCGGTCGGAGACCCAGTACTTC.